What follows are 15 T cell receptor beta chains derived from one specimen sequenced in a study of OX40 agonist ivuxolimab in advanced cancers. Libraries were prepared by immunoSEQ multiplex PCR; TCRdb keeps only in-frame clonotypes and omits some of them. Of 65,000 to 90,000 clones detected, approximately 85% appear once; the ten largest clones hold over 4.5%. Sequencing was performed on CD4+ or CD8+ T cells sorted from blood, taken in a trial of the OX40 agonist ivuxolimab. The receptors were sampled from an adult with an advanced solid tumor such as melanoma, head and neck, liver or kidney cancer.

This clone has only one observation. The gene calls are TRBV2 and TRBJ1-2; no reliable D call. CDR1 and CDR2 (germline): SNHLY, FYNNEI. The V end lost 2 bases, the J end lost 2 bases, and 0 bases lay between the germline ends. This CDR3 has 11 amino acids. The CDR3 DNA sequence: TGTGCCAGCAGTGAAAACTATGGCTACACCTTC. As protein: CASSENYGYTF.

CDR3 in amino acids: CASRETSYEQYF. CDR3 in DNA: TGTGCCAGCAGAGAGACAAGCTACGAGCAGTACTTC. V is TRBV11-2 and J is TRBJ2-7; D gene ambiguous. The CDR3 is 12 amino acids. Per germline, CDR1 SGHAT and CDR2 FQNNGV. V lost 6 bases to trimming and J lost 3 bases, with 9 bases between them.

V gene TRBV6-4 combines with J gene TRBJ1-2; TRBD1 is a possible D gene (5 bases). This CDR3 is built from 14 residues. Trimming cost V 3 bases and J 4 bases, with 12 bases left between them. CDR1 is MRHNA and CDR2 is SNTAGT in the germline V gene. The CDR3 DNA is TGTGCCAGCAGTGAAAGGAAGGGGTCCTATGGCTACACCTTC. Protein sequence: CASSERKGSYGYTF.

The chain is built from TRBV5-1 and TRBJ2-3; possible D gene TRBD2, 6 bases. V lost 0 bases to trimming and J lost 0 bases, with 8 bases between them. The CDR3 is 15 amino acids. CDR1 and CDR2 (germline): SGHRS, YFSETQ. The DNA for the CDR3 is TGCGCCAGCAGCTTGGGAAGCGGGAGCACAGATACGCAGTATTTT. Translation: CASSLGSGSTDTQYF.

J is TRBJ1-3 and V is TRBV6-5; maybe TRBD1 (5 bases). This CDR3 is 15 amino acids long. The V end was cut by 10 bases, the J end by 3 bases, with 19 bases between. Germline V gene data show CDR1 as MNHEY and CDR2 as SVGAGI. CDR3 in amino acids: CATSYQGSFGNTIYF. CDR3 nucleotides: TGTGCCACCTCCTATCAGGGAAGCTTTGGAAACACCATATATTTT.

J is TRBJ1-2 and V is TRBV2, with D perhaps matching TRBD1 (5 bases). The CDR3 extends over 15 amino acids. Germline V gives CDR1 SNHLY, CDR2 FYNNEI. V lost 6 bases and J 0 bases, leaving 14 bases between the germline ends. CDR3 bases: TGTGCCAGCAGAGAACGTGGGGGGTCTAACTATGGCTACACCTTC. Amino acids: CASRERGGSNYGYTF. The full variable domain, completed using reference TRBV2 and TRBJ1-2, is EPEVTQTPSHQVTQMGQEVILRCVPISNHLYFYWYRQILGQKVEFLVSFYNNEISEKSEIFDDQFSVERPDGSNFTLKIRSTKLEDSAMYFCASRERGGSNYGYTFGSGTRLTVV.

The gene calls are TRBV5-1 and TRBJ2-5, with TRBD1 matching over 10 bases. With the DNA end fitting TRBJ2-7 better, the J assignment may be wrong. The CDR3 runs to 15 residues. The germline gives CDR1 SGHRS, CDR2 YFSETQ. The CDR3 protein is CASSLRTGGSYEQYF. The CDR3 DNA is TGCGCCAGCAGCTTGAGGACAGGGGGTTCCTACGAGCAGTACTTC.

The chain recombines TRBV5-8 with TRBJ1-2; D is unresolved. The ends were cut back, 4 bases at V and 0 bases at J, with 7 bases in the middle. The CDR3 has 13 residues. Germline CDR1 reads SGHTS; CDR2 reads YDEGEE. This chain's CDR3 is CASSHTPNYGYTF. For the CDR3, the DNA is TGTGCCAGCAGCCACACTCCTAACTATGGCTACACCTTC.

CDR3 in amino acids: CASSLDSQGRFDGYTF. For the CDR3, the DNA is TGTGCCAGCAGCTTAGATTCCCAGGGGAGGTTTGATGGCTACACCTTC. The chain carries TRBV7-8 and TRBJ1-2, with D possibly TRBD1 on 6 matching bases. V lost 1 base and J lost 6, with 18 bases in between. The CDR3 has 16 amino acids. The V gene's germline CDR1 is SGHVS and CDR2 FQNEAQ.

The chain links TRBV5-1 to TRBJ1-4; maybe TRBD1 (5 bases). This CDR3 spans 15 amino acids. Germline CDR1 reads SGHRS; CDR2 reads YFSETQ. V dropped 4 bases and J dropped 8 bases, with 18 bases sitting between them. CDR3 protein: CASSTGGSEGEKLFF. In DNA form, the CDR3 reads TGCGCCAGCAGCACGGGGGGGTCTGAGGGCGAAAAACTGTTTTTT.

This sequence joins TRBV7-6 and TRBJ1-1, with D perhaps TRBD1 (5 bases). V shed 3 bases and J shed 7 bases, with 18 bases lying between them. Germline V gene lookup returns CDR1 SGHVS and CDR2 FNYEAQ. The CDR3 loop spans 15 amino acids. The CDR3 nucleotides read TGTGCCAGCAGCTTCTCGAATAACGGGGGGGATGAAGCTTTCTTT. This translates into CASSFSNNGGDEAFF.

V usage is TRBV18 and J usage is TRBJ2-7, with D hard to call. V dropped 5 bases and J dropped 2 bases, with 13 bases sitting between them. Germline V gene sequence: CDR1 KGHSH, CDR2 LQKENI. There are 14 residues in the CDR3. CDR3 residues: CASSSARTTYEQYF. CDR3 nucleotide sequence: TGTGCCAGCTCATCCGCCAGAACCACCTACGAGCAGTACTTC.

In DNA form, the CDR3 reads TGTGCCAGTAGTATCTTTCGGGACACTGAAGCTTTCTTT. It yields the protein CASSIFRDTEAFF. The chain recombines TRBV19 with TRBJ1-1; D remains unclear. Trimming shortened V by 3 bases and J by 3 bases, and 8 bases separated the two germline ends. The germline V gene has CDR1 LNHDA and CDR2 SQIVND (reference sequence). The CDR3 totals 13 residues.

The chain links TRBV5-1 to TRBJ2-1, with D maybe TRBD2 (7 bases). Germline V gene lookup returns CDR1 SGHRS and CDR2 YFSETQ. The CDR3 totals 16 residues. The V end was cut by 4 bases, the J end by 2 bases, with 16 bases between. The CDR3 here is CASSPFGGPPYNEQFF. The CDR3 nucleotides read TGCGCCAGCAGCCCCTTCGGGGGGCCCCCCTACAATGAGCAGTTCTTC.

The chain carries TRBV19 and TRBJ1-5; possibly TRBD1 for D (5 bases). The CDR3 consists of 15 residues. Germline V lookup: CDR1 LNHDA, CDR2 SQIVND (reference sequence). Trimming stripped 7 bases from V and 0 bases from J, with 13 bases between. DNA for the CDR3: TGTGCCAGTATTTTCAGCAGGGATAGCAATCAGCCCCAGCATTTT. It yields the protein CASIFSRDSNQPQHF.